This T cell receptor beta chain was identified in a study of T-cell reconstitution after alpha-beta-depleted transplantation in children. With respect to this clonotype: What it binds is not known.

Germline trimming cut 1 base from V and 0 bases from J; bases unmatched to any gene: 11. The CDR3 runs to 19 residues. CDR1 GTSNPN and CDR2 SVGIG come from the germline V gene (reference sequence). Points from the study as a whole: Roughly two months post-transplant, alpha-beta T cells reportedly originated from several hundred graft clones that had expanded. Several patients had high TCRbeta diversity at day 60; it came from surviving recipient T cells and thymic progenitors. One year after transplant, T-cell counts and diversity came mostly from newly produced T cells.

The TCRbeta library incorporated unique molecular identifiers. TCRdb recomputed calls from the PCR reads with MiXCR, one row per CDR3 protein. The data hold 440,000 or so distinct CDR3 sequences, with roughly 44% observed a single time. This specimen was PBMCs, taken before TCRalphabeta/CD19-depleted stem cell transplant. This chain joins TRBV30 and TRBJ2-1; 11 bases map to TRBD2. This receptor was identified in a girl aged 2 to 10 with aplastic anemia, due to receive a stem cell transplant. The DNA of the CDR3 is TGTGCCTGGAGTGGCCTAGGCCTAGCGGGGGGCTTCTCCTACAATGAGCAGTTCTTC. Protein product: CAWSGLGLAGGFSYNEQFF. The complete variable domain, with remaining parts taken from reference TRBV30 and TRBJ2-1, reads SQTIHQWPATLVQPVGSPLSLECTVEGTSNPNLYWYRQAAGRGLQLLFYSVGIGQISSEVPQNLSASRPQDRQFILSSKKLLLSDSGFYLCAWSGLGLAGGFSYNEQFFGPGTRLTVL.